A single sample is the source of the 10 T cell receptor beta chains below, sequenced in a study of cytomegalovirus exposure and HLA in healthy donors. 60 Vbeta and 13 Jbeta primers were used in PCR. The assay was immunoSEQ multiplex PCR, and TCRdb's table has in-frame clones only and misses some. The sample lists hundreds of thousands of clones; roughly 80% were seen once. Sequencing used PBMCs. The source is a male donor in good health and CMV-seronegative.

There are a few counts of this clone. The gene calls are TRBV11-3 and TRBJ2-3, with TRBD2 matching 9 bases. The junction had 3 bases not matched to a gene; V was cut back by 8 bases and J by 6 bases. The CDR3 is 12 residues long. CDR1 is SGHNT, CDR2 YENEEA, per germline. The CDR3 reads CASAGGADTQYF. CDR3 DNA: TGTGCCAGCGCGGGAGGGGCGGATACGCAGTATTTT.

Remarks on this clone: A junction boundary mismatches the germline segment, possibly from a read error. This chain links TRBV28 with TRBJ2-7; 7 bases fit TRBD1. Germline loops: CDR1 MDHEN, CDR2 SYDVKM. The CDR3 consists of 14 residues. The CDR3 is CATLGTESSYEQHF. In DNA form, the CDR3 reads TGTGCCACCTTAGGGACAGAGAGTTCCTACGAGCAGCACTTC.

V usage is TRBV4-1 and J usage is TRBJ1-4; the match to TRBD1 covers 7 bases. Germline V gives CDR1 MGHRA, CDR2 YSYEKL. CDR3 length equals 17 residues. V trimming: 4 bases; J trimming: 4 bases; junction bases outside the gene matches: 12. CDR3 in DNA: TGCGCCAGCAGCCTGCGAATGTGGACAGGCGATAATGAAAAACTGTTTTTT. Protein product: CASSLRMWTGDNEKLFF.

This clone was detected only a few times. The J gene is TRBJ1-1, the V gene TRBV29-1; TRBD1 is a possible D gene (5 bases). V gave up 4 bases and J gave up 5 bases, with 11 bases separating them. The V gene's germline CDR1 is SQVTM and CDR2 ANQGSEA. The CDR3 is made up of 12 amino acids. The CDR3 DNA reads TGCAGCGTTGCCCGGGGGGAGACTGAAGCTTTCTTT. Translating gives CSVARGETEAFF.

This rearrangement joins TRBV11-3 to TRBJ1-5, with D possibly matching TRBD1 (5 bases). V lost 5 bases to trimming and J lost 2 bases, with 7 bases between them. CDR1 and CDR2 from the germline V gene are SGHNT and YENEEA. The CDR3 length is 13 residues. Written as DNA, the CDR3 is TGTGCCAGCAGCATGACAGGCAATCAGCCCCAGCATTTT. Its protein is CASSMTGNQPQHF.

V is TRBV2 and J is TRBJ2-3; possible D gene TRBD1, 6 bases. Trimming cost V 6 bases and J 5 bases, with 12 bases left between them. Germline lookup yields CDR1 SNHLY and CDR2 FYNNEI. The CDR3 totals 13 residues. The CDR3 spells CASRPYREDTQYF. CDR3 DNA: TGTGCCAGCAGACCCTACAGGGAAGATACGCAGTATTTT. The variable domain in full, completed from reference TRBV2 and TRBJ2-3, reads EPEVTQTPSHQVTQMGQEVILRCVPISNHLYFYWYRQILGQKVEFLVSFYNNEISEKSEIFDDQFSVERPDGSNFTLKIRSTKLEDSAMYFCASRPYREDTQYFGPGTRLTVL.

This chain uses TRBV23-1 with TRBJ1-2; 8 nucleotides line up with TRBD1. TRBV23-1 is labeled an ORF, and its function is uncertain. CDR3 length: 18 amino acids. Unmatched junction bases numbered 18, after V lost 2 bases and J lost 7 bases. This CDR3 is CASSQGTTGADGWFGYTF. CDR3 coding DNA: TGCGCCAGCAGTCAAGGGACGACAGGGGCGGACGGTTGGTTTGGCTACACCTTC.

The chain couples TRBV10-1 to TRBJ2-7, with 8 positions matching TRBD1. The ends lost 3 bases at V and 3 bases at J; junction bases unmatched: 7. Germline V gives CDR1 WNHNN, CDR2 SYGVQD (reference sequence). The CDR3 runs 15 residues. The CDR3 is CASSDSTGEFYEQYF. CDR3 DNA sequence: TGCGCCAGCAGTGATTCGACAGGGGAGTTCTACGAGCAGTACTTC.

The genes are TRBV27 and TRBJ1-5, with 9 bases that match TRBD1. The CDR3 is 15 amino acids. The ends lost 8 bases at V and 4 bases at J; junction bases unmatched: 9. The germline gives CDR1 MNHEY, CDR2 SMNVEV (reference sequence). CDR3 loop: CASAGTGNRNQPQHF. As DNA, the CDR3 is TGTGCCAGCGCCGGGACAGGGAATCGGAATCAGCCCCAGCATTTT.

This clone showed up just once. The chain has TRBV28 and TRBJ1-5; D perhaps matches TRBD1 (5 bases). The CDR3 spans 15 residues. V was cut by 5 bases and J by 4 bases, with 15 bases left in between. Germline CDR1 reads MDHEN; CDR2 reads SYDVKM. In nucleotides, the CDR3 is TGTGCCAGCAGTCCCTTAGACAGACTTAATCAGCCCCAGCATTTT. Protein product: CASSPLDRLNQPQHF.